This T cell receptor (beta chain) derives from a study of CD8+ T cells in alopecia areata. General study results and limits: Resident alphabeta T-cell populations of normal skin are likewise subject to sequencing in scalp samples. Given one nonresponder, whether baseline CD8+ expansion relates to response remains uncertain. Scalp clonality decreased significantly with tofacitinib, and so did expanded CD8+ clones among the top 100.

Treatment noted: oral pan-JAK inhibitor, 5-10 mg twice daily. Peripheral blood samples and lesional scalp punch biopsies were obtained from alopecia areata patients. In germline, CDR1 is SGHDN, CDR2 FVKESK. Trimming at V came to 0 bases and at J to 4 bases, leaving 14 bases not matched to a gene. This CDR3 is 18 amino acids long. Investigators isolated RNA and reverse transcribed it into cDNA to act as the sequencing template. The repertoire was sequenced with immunoSEQ multiplex PCR; TCRdb's copy has only in-frame clones and lacks some. This table has tens of thousands of clones, 55% to 75% appearing once. As for this clone: Its antigen is unknown.

The sample here was CD8+ T cells sorted from blood, taken at week 4, from a patient treated with tofacitinib. The TCR was taken from a human donor with alopecia areata. This sequence joins TRBV14 and TRBJ1-2; TRBD1 matches at 7 bases. CDR3 in amino acids: CASSQEGGRQPDGYGYTF. Here the CDR3 DNA reads TGTGCCAGCAGCCAAGAAGGGGGCCGGCAACCGGACGGCTATGGCTACACCTTC.